The 21 T cell receptor beta chains given below trace back to one sample, sequenced in a study of blood T cell repertoires in COVID-19. TCRdb's table, derived via immunoSEQ multiplex PCR, lists solely in-frame clones and lacks some. Of some 200,000 clones detected, 80% to 85% appear once; the ten largest clones hold 5.2%. Material: peripheral blood. These receptors came from a woman between 70 and 85 years old with COVID-19, enrolled during active disease.

The V and J genes are TRBV14 and TRBJ2-7; no clear D. Trimming stripped 0 bases from V and 4 bases from J, with 22 bases between. Per germline, CDR1 SGHDN and CDR2 FVKESK. The CDR3 is 18 amino acids. The CDR3 loop is CASSQDIAVSTPFYEQYF. In nucleotides, the CDR3 is TGTGCCAGCAGCCAAGATATTGCCGTGAGTACGCCCTTTTACGAGCAGTACTTC.

The V and J genes are TRBV28 and TRBJ1-6; no clear D gene. Trimming removed 9 bases at V and 7 bases at J, with 10 bases between. Germline V gene sequence: CDR1 MDHEN, CDR2 SYDVKM. The CDR3 consists of 12 residues. The CDR3 reads CASRTGNSPLHF. For the CDR3, the DNA is TGTGCCAGTCGGACGGGGAATTCACCCCTCCACTTT.

About this clone: The same CDR3 can be traced to other DNA sequences in this sample. The chain uses TRBV27 and TRBJ2-1, with 11 nucleotides matching TRBD2. The CDR3 covers 15 residues. Trimming at V came to 7 bases and at J to 3 bases, leaving 5 bases not matched to a gene. Germline-derived CDR1 and CDR2 are MNHEY and SMNVEV (reference sequence). The CDR3 bases are TGTGCCAGCACTCCCGGGACTAGCGGCTACAATGAGCAGTTCTTC. Protein sequence: CASTPGTSGYNEQFF.

This chain joins TRBV24-1 and TRBJ2-1, with 7 bases lining up with TRBD1. CDR1 is KGHDR, CDR2 SFDVKD, per germline. The CDR3 is 16 residues long. V lost 3 bases and J lost 2; bases outside the gene matches: 6. The CDR3 bases are TGTGCCACCAGTGATCCTCGAGGGACAGCCTACAATGAGCAGTTCTTC. It translates to CATSDPRGTAYNEQFF.

The CDR3 spells CSARGGQNTEAFF. In nucleotides, the CDR3 is TGCAGCGCTCGGGGGGGACAGAACACTGAAGCTTTCTTT. V and J are TRBV29-1 and TRBJ1-1; a weak D match, TRBD1 (6 bases). The CDR3 runs to 13 residues. Deletions cut 7 bases from V and 1 base from J, with 13 bases between. Germline V gene sequence: CDR1 SQVTM, CDR2 ANQGSEA.

The table lists this clone with many counts. The chain joins TRBV28 to TRBJ1-1, with 8 bases identical to TRBD1. Per germline, CDR1 MDHEN and CDR2 SYDVKM. The CDR3 consists of 14 residues. The trim removed 2 bases at V and 6 bases at J, leaving 5 bases unmatched. The CDR3 region is CASSLGTGGSEAFF. DNA for the CDR3: TGTGCCAGCAGTTTAGGGACAGGAGGTTCTGAAGCTTTCTTT.

V and J are TRBV6-2 or TRBV6-3 and TRBJ2-4; TRBD1 might be the D (5 bases). The germline gives CDR1 MNHEY, CDR2 SVGEGT. The CDR3 consists of 18 residues. V lost 0 bases and J 1 base, leaving 16 bases between the germline ends. CDR3 sequence reads: CASSYSGLREAAKNIQYF. DNA of the CDR3: TGTGCCAGCAGTTACTCGGGCCTCAGGGAAGCGGCCAAAAACATTCAGTACTTC.

This chain connects TRBV6-5 to TRBJ2-7; TRBD2 aligns across 7 bases. CDR1 MNHEY and CDR2 SVGAGI come from the germline V gene. Trimming at V came to 10 bases and at J to 4 bases, leaving 10 bases not matched to a gene. The CDR3 contains 13 residues. The CDR3 loop reads CATLTSNAYEQYF. Here the CDR3 DNA reads TGTGCCACCTTGACTAGCAACGCATACGAGCAGTACTTC.

This chain uses TRBV6-2 or TRBV6-3 with TRBJ1-2, with 8 bases lining up with TRBD1. This CDR3 region has 15 residues. With V trimmed by 5 bases and J by 8 bases, 13 bases remained unmatched. Germline CDR1 reads MNHEY; CDR2 reads SVGEGT. CDR3 in DNA: TGTGCCAGCAGTCCCGCGCAGGGGGCACATGGGGGCTACACCTTC. The encoded protein is CASSPAQGAHGGYTF.

The chain recombines TRBV7-9 with TRBJ1-3; unclear D gene. The V and J ends lost 7 bases and 4 bases respectively, with 14 bases between them. There are 14 residues in the CDR3. Germline lookup yields CDR1 SEHNR and CDR2 FQNEAQ (reference sequence). CDR3 DNA sequence: TGTGCCAGCAATTCCGAGAGCCCCGGAAACACCATATATTTT. It translates to CASNSESPGNTIYF.

The J gene is TRBJ1-5, the V gene TRBV24-1; possible D gene TRBD1, 6 bases. The V end was cut by 5 bases, the J end by 0 bases, with 10 bases between. The CDR3 runs 15 residues. From germline, CDR1 is KGHDR and CDR2 SFDVKD. The CDR3 here is CATSGGQGSNQPQHF. The DNA for the CDR3 is TGTGCCACCAGTGGGGGGCAGGGTAGCAATCAGCCCCAGCATTTT.

The J gene is TRBJ1-3, the V gene TRBV18, with 7 bases matching TRBD1. CDR1 KGHSH and CDR2 LQKENI come from the germline V gene. V trimming: 3 bases; J trimming: 8 bases; junction bases outside the gene matches: 10. CDR3 length: 15 amino acids. The CDR3 here is CASSPLDRVKDTIYF. The DNA for the CDR3 is TGTGCCAGCTCACCCCTTGACAGGGTGAAAGACACCATATATTTT.

The gene calls are TRBV28 and TRBJ1-4; D gene unclear. Trimming shortened V by 2 bases and J by 0 bases, and 4 bases separated the two germline ends. Germline V gene data show CDR1 as MDHEN and CDR2 as SYDVKM. The CDR3 consists of 14 residues. CDR3 nucleotide sequence: TGTGCCAGCAGTTTACCCGCAACTAATGAAAAACTGTTTTTT. It translates to CASSLPATNEKLFF.

V is TRBV29-1 and J is TRBJ1-4; possible D gene TRBD1, 6 bases. Germline CDR1 is SQVTM and CDR2 is ANQGSEA. V was trimmed by 2 bases and J by 5 bases, leaving 24 bases between them. The CDR3 has 18 amino acids. This chain's CDR3 is CSVETPPRGAFRNEKLFF. The DNA of the CDR3 is TGCAGCGTTGAAACCCCCCCCAGGGGTGCTTTTAGGAATGAAAAACTGTTTTTT.

This sequence joins TRBV15 and TRBJ2-1; 11 nucleotides match TRBD1. CDR3 length: 16 amino acids. Trimming cost V 0 bases and J 6 bases; bases outside gene matches: 4. Looked up from germline, CDR1 is LNHNV and CDR2 is YYDKDF (reference sequence). This CDR3 is CATSRDGQGASNEQFF. CDR3 nucleotide sequence: TGTGCCACCAGCAGAGATGGACAGGGGGCGAGCAATGAGCAGTTCTTC.

This clone was recorded only once. The V gene is TRBV28, the J gene TRBJ1-2; D is possibly TRBD1 (5 bases). The CDR3 spans 16 residues. CDR1 and CDR2 from the germline V gene are MDHEN and SYDVKM. Trimming took 3 bases from V and 7 from J, leaving 21 bases between them. The CDR3 coding sequence is TGTGCCAGCAGTTTCTCCCCTCCCTCCCGGCAGGGTGGCTACACCTTC. The encoded protein is CASSFSPPSRQGGYTF.

The V gene is TRBV6-5, the J gene TRBJ2-2; TRBD1 agrees at 8 bases. V lost 4 bases, J lost 3 bases, and 4 bases stayed unmatched. The CDR3 spans 15 residues. From germline, CDR1 is MNHEY and CDR2 SVGAGI. The CDR3 DNA follows: TGTGCCAGCAGTTCGGGACAGGTGGACACCGGGGAGCTGTTTTTT. It specifies CASSSGQVDTGELFF.

The rearrangement uses TRBV19 and TRBJ2-6, with a weak D call TRBD1 (5 bases). The CDR3 runs to 16 residues. Germline V gene lookup returns CDR1 LNHDA and CDR2 SQIVND (reference sequence). Trimming stripped 5 bases from V and 2 bases from J, with 13 bases between. The CDR3 nucleotides read TGTGCCAGTAGTGGGGCAGGGCGCGCTGGGGCCAACGTCCTGACTTTC. Translating gives CASSGAGRAGANVLTF.

The chain recombines TRBV30 with TRBJ2-5; 9 bases match TRBD2. Germline V CDR1 and CDR2: GTSNPN, SVGIG (reference sequence). The CDR3 spans 16 residues. After removal of 4 bases from V and 2 bases from J, the junction contained 11 bases not matched to a gene. In DNA form, the CDR3 reads TGTGCCTGGACTCGAGGGCTAGCGGGAAGTCAAGAGACCCAGTACTTC. This sequence encodes CAWTRGLAGSQETQYF.

This chain links TRBV10-3 with TRBJ2-2, with 13 positions matching TRBD2. Germline V lookup: CDR1 ENHRY, CDR2 SYGVKD. The CDR3 extends over 13 amino acids. Trimming cost V 8 bases and J 8 bases; bases outside gene matches: 2. The CDR3 bases are TGTGCCATCTGGACTAGCGGGAGTGGGGAGCTGTTTTTT. Protein product: CAIWTSGSGELFF.

This clone was counted a few times. CDR3 in DNA: TGCGCCAGCAGCTTCGGGAAGACGAACACCGGGGAGCTGTTTTTT. Amino acid sequence: CASSFGKTNTGELFF. This chain joins TRBV5-1 and TRBJ2-2; weak D call: TRBD2 (5 bases). CDR3 length: 15 residues. Trimming took off 2 bases at V and 0 bases at J, with 8 bases between the two ends. CDR1 is SGHRS and CDR2 is YFSETQ in the germline V gene.